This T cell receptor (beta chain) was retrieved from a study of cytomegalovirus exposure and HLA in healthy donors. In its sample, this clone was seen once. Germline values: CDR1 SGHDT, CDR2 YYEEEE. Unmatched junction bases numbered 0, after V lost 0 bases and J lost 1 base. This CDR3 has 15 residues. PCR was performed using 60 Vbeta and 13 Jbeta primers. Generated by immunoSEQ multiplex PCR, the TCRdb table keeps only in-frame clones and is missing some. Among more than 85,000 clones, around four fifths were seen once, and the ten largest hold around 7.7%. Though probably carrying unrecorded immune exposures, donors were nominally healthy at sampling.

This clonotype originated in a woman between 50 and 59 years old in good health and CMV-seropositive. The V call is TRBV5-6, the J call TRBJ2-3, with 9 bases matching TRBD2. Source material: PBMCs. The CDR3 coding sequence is TGTGCCAGCAGCTTGGAGCGGGGGGGCACAGATACGCAGTATTTT. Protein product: CASSLERGGTDTQYF.